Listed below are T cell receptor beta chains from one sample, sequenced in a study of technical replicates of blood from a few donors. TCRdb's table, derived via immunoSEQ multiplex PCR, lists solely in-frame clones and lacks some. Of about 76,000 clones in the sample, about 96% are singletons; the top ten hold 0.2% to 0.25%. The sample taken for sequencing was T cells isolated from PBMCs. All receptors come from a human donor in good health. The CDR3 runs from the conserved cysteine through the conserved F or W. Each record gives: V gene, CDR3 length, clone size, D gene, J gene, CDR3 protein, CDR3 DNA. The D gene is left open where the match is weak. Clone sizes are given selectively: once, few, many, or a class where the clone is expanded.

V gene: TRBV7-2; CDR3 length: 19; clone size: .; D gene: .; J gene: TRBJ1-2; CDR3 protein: CASSLALGPYRRTNYGYTF; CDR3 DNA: TGTGCCAGCAGCTTAGCGCTGGGGCCTTACAGGCGGACTAACTATGGCTACACCTTC
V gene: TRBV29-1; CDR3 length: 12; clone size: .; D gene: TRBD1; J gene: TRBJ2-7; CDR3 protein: CSVVDRGYEQYF; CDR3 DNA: TGCAGCGTCGTCGACAGGGGCTACGAGCAGTACTTC
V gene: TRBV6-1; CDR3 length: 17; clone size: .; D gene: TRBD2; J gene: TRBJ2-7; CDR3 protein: CASSARTSGGLTYEQYF; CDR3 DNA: TGTGCCAGCAGTGCTAGGACTAGCGGGGGCCTAACCTACGAGCAGTACTTC
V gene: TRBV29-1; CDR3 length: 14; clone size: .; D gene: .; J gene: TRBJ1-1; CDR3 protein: CSVGAGVGNTEAFF; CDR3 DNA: TGCAGCGTTGGGGCAGGGGTAGGGAACACTGAAGCTTTCTTT
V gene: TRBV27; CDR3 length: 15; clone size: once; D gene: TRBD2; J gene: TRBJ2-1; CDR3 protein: CASSFGTSSYNEQFF; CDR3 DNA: TGTGCCAGCAGTTTTGGGACTAGCTCCTACAATGAGCAGTTCTTC
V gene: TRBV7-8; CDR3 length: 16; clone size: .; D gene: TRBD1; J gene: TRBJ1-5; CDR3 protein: CASSQSQGTSNQPQHF; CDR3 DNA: TGTGCCAGCAGCCAATCACAGGGGACTAGCAATCAGCCCCAGCATTTT
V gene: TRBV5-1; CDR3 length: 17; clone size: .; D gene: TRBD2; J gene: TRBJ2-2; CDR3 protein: CASSLAGIAGGLEELFF; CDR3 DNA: TGCGCCAGCAGCTTGGCCGGGATAGCGGGAGGCCTCGAGGAGCTGTTTTTT
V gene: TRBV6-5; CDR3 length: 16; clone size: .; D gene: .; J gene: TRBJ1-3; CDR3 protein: CASSSGFLSLGNTIYF; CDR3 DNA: TGTGCCAGCAGTTCCGGGTTTCTCTCCCTTGGAAACACCATATATTTT
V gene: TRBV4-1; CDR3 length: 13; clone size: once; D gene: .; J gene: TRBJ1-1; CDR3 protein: CASSSQGWVSAFF; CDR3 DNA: TGCGCCAGCAGTTCTCAGGGATGGGTGTCAGCTTTCTTT
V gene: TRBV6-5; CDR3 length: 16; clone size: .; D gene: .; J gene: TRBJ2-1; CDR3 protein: CASSSGTALSYNEQFF; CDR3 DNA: TGTGCCAGCAGTTCTGGCACAGCATTATCCTACAATGAGCAGTTCTTC
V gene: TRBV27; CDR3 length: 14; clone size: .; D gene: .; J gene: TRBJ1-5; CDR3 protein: CASSLSQGNQPQHF; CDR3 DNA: TGTGCCAGCAGTTTATCACAGGGCAATCAGCCCCAGCATTTT
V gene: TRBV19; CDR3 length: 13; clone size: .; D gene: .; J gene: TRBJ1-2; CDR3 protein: CASSIERNYGYTF; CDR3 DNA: TGTGCCAGTAGTATAGAGAGGAACTATGGCTACACCTTC
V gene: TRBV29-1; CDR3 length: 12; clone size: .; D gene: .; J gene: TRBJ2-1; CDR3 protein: CSVEREYNEQFF; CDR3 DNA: TGCAGCGTTGAACGGGAGTACAATGAGCAGTTCTTC
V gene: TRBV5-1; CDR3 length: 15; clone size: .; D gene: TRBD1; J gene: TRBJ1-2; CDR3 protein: CASTRDRALNYGYTF; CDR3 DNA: TGCGCCAGCACCAGGGACAGGGCTCTCAACTATGGCTACACCTTC
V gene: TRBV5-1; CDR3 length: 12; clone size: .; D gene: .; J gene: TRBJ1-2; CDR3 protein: CASSLGGEGYTF; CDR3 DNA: TGCGCCAGCAGCTTGGGTGGAGAGGGCTACACCTTC
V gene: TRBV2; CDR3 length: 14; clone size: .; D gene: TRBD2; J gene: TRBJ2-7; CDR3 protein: CASSKTSGSSEQYF; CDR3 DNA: TGTGCCAGCAGTAAGACTAGCGGGAGTTCCGAGCAGTACTTC
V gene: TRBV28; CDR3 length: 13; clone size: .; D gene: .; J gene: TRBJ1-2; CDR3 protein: CASGRTWAVGYTF; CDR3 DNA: TGTGCCAGCGGCAGAACTTGGGCTGTCGGCTACACCTTC
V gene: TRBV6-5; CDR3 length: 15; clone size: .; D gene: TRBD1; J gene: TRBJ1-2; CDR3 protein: CASSPAQGKGYGYTF; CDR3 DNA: TGTGCCAGCAGCCCAGCACAGGGGAAGGGCTATGGCTACACCTTC
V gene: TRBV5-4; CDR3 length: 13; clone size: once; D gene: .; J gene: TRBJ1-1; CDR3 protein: CASSLVRNTEAFF; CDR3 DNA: TGTGCCAGCAGCTTGGTTAGGAACACTGAAGCTTTCTTT
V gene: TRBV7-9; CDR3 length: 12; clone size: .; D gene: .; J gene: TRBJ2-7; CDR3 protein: CASSIGGGEQYF; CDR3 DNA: TGTGCCAGCAGTATAGGGGGGGGTGAGCAGTACTTC
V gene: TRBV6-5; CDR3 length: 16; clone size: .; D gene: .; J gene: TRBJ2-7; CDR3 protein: CASSYSRIRGTYEQYF; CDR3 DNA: TGTGCCAGCAGTTACTCGAGAATTCGCGGAACCTACGAGCAGTACTTC
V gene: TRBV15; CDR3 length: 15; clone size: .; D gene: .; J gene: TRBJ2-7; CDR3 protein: CATSRGPTGTYEQYF; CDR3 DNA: TGTGCCACCAGCAGAGGCCCGACAGGAACCTACGAGCAGTACTTC